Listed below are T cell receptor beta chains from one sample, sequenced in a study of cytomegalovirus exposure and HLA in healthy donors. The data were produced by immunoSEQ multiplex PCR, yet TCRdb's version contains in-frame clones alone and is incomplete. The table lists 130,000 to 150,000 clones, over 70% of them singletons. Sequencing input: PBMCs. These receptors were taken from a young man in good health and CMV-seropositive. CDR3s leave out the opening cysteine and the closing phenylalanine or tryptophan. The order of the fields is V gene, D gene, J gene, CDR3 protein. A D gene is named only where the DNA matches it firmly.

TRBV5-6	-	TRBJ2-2	ASSLGGWSGELF
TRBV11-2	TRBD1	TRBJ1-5	ASSPQGPNQPQH
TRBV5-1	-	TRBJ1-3	ASSESSSGNTIY
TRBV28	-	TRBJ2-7	ASSLYEGESNEQY
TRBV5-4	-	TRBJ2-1	ASSESSSYNEQF
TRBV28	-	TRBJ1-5	ASRNFGGNQPQH
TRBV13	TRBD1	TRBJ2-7	ASSLAPDRGYEQY
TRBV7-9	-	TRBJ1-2	SSSAGRNGYT
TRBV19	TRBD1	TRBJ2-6	ASSIVGQGSGANVLT
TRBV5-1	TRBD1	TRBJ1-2	ASSPDRETYGYT
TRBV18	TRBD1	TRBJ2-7	ASSQRQGATYEQY
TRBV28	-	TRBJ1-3	ASSSQLIDRGPGNTIY
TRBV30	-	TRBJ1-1	AWSVSQGREAF